Listed below are T cell receptor beta chains from one sample, sequenced in a study of early T cells in non-severe SARS-CoV-2 infection. TCRdb re-analysed the 5' RACE reads in MiXCR, keeping a single row per CDR3 protein. The sample has tens of thousands of distinct CDR3 sequences, under 7.5% seen once. What was sequenced was whole blood. Receptor source: an adult who was a healthcare worker with PCR-confirmed SARS-CoV-2 infection or an uninfected control (not recorded which). The CDR3 runs from the conserved cysteine through the conserved F or W. A D gene is named only where the DNA matches it firmly. Clone size is shown for a subset of rows, as once, few, many or a class of expanded clone.

size,D,V,J,DNA,CDR3
-,-,TRBV20-1,TRBJ2-5,TGCAGTGCTAGAGGACATATCCAAGAGACCCAGTACTTC,CSARGHIQETQYF
few,TRBD1,TRBV4-3,TRBJ2-7,TGCGCCAGCAGCCAACGGTACAGGGGGCTGCACGAGCAGTACTTC,CASSQRYRGLHEQYF
many,-,TRBV20-1,TRBJ2-4,TGCAGTGCTACCCGGGGCGAGACCAAAAACATTCAGTACTTC,CSATRGETKNIQYF
-,-,TRBV20-1,TRBJ2-1,TGCAGTGCTAGAGATCGTACGACGGGAAAAGATGAGCAGTTCTTC,CSARDRTTGKDEQFF
few,TRBD2,TRBV5-4,TRBJ2-1,TGTGCCAGCAGCCCCCCGGGTTGGAGCGGGGGGGCCCATGAGCAGTTCTTC,CASSPPGWSGGAHEQFF
many,-,TRBV6-2/TRBV6-3,TRBJ2-3,TGTGCCAGCAGTTTCCAACCCCGACGGGACACAGATACGCAGTATTTT,CASSFQPRRDTDTQYF
many,TRBD1,TRBV9,TRBJ2-7,TGTGCCAGCAGCTCACGGGACAGGGTCTACGAGCAGTACTTC,CASSSRDRVYEQYF
-,TRBD2,TRBV4-3,TRBJ2-3,TGCGCCAGCAGCCAAGATTGGGGGGGAGATACGCAGTATTTT,CASSQDWGGDTQYF
many,-,TRBV3-1,TRBJ2-7,TGTGCCAGCAGCCAAGGGGTGACAGGTAGAAAGTACTTC,CASSQGVTGRKYF
many,TRBD2,TRBV29-1,TRBJ2-1,TGCAGCGTCCTGAGCGGGGGGGCTGGCTTGAACAATGAGCAGTTCTTC,CSVLSGGAGLNNEQFF
few,TRBD2,TRBV25-1,TRBJ2-5,TGTGCCAGCAGTGAGAGCGGGGGGGCCCTTTTAAGAGAGACCCAGTACTTC,CASSESGGALLRETQYF
few,TRBD2,TRBV7-9,TRBJ2-3,TGTGCCAGCAGCCTGGGGCTAGCGGGGGTAACAGATACGCAGTATTTT,CASSLGLAGVTDTQYF
few,-,TRBV28,TRBJ1-2,TGTGCCAGCAGTTTATGGTTCCGGACTGGCTATGGCTACACCTTC,CASSLWFRTGYGYTF
few,-,TRBV10-2,TRBJ2-7,TGCGCCAGCAGGGACATTTCCTACGAGCAGTACTTC,CASRDISYEQYF
many,TRBD1,TRBV5-1,TRBJ1-4,TGCGCCAGCAGCGGCAGGGGGGAAGAAAAACTGTTTTTT,CASSGRGEEKLFF
-,-,TRBV3-1,TRBJ2-1,TGTGCCAGCAGCCAAGACCGTCTTGGGGGTAGTGTTGACAATGAGCAGTTCTTC,CASSQDRLGGSVDNEQFF
few,-,TRBV6-2/TRBV6-3,TRBJ2-1,TGTGCCAGCAGTGCGGGCCTGAGCTCCTACAATGAGCAGTTCTTC,CASSAGLSSYNEQFF
few,-,TRBV29-1,TRBJ1-2,TGCAGCGTTTTACGGCAGGCGGACTATGGCTACACCTTC,CSVLRQADYGYTF
-,TRBD2,TRBV10-2,TRBJ2-1,TGCGCCAGCAGTGAGTTTTCCGGGACTAGTTCCAATGAGCAGTTCTTC,CASSEFSGTSSNEQFF
few,TRBD2,TRBV20-1,TRBJ2-1,TGCAGTGCGTTCCGGGGACTAGAGGAGTTCAATGAGCAGTTCTTC,CSAFRGLEEFNEQFF
-,TRBD1,TRBV24-1,TRBJ2-7,TGTGCCACCAGTGACAGGGACAGGGCCGTCTACGAGCAGTACTTC,CATSDRDRAVYEQYF
many,-,TRBV12-3/TRBV12-4,TRBJ1-2,TGTGCCAGCAGTTTCGGGACAAGATATGGCTACACCTTC,CASSFGTRYGYTF
many,TRBD1,TRBV27,TRBJ1-4,TGTGCCAGCAGAAACAGGGGAGGGGAAAAACTGTTTTTT,CASRNRGGEKLFF
many,-,TRBV5-1,TRBJ1-3,TGCGCCAGCAGACCGAGTTTCTCAGGGACCGGAAACACCATATATTTT,CASRPSFSGTGNTIYF
few,-,TRBV20-1,TRBJ1-5,TGCAGTGCTGATCGGAATAGCAATCAGCCCCAGCATTTT,CSADRNSNQPQHF
many,TRBD1,TRBV6-2/TRBV6-3,TRBJ1-4,TGTGCCAGCAGCGTCGGGACAGCGGAGTTTAATGAAAAACTGTTTTTT,CASSVGTAEFNEKLFF
-,-,TRBV12-3/TRBV12-4,TRBJ2-7,TGTGCCAGCAGTTCGGGGACCGGTCGCGAGCAGTACTTC,CASSSGTGREQYF
many,-,TRBV28,TRBJ2-1,TGTGCCAGCAGCCTCAGGGGTTCGATCTACAATGAGCAGTTCTTC,CASSLRGSIYNEQFF
many,-,TRBV20-1,TRBJ2-5,TGCAGTGCTAGAGATCCGCTGGGGAGAGAGACCCAGTACTTC,CSARDPLGRETQYF
-,-,TRBV4-3,TRBJ1-2,TGCGCCAGCAGCCAAGATATTCGGGGTACCTATGGCTACACCTTC,CASSQDIRGTYGYTF
few,TRBD2,TRBV12-3/TRBV12-4,TRBJ2-1,TGTGCCAGCAGTTCAGGGCCCGGGGGGGCCAGGAATGAGCAGTTCTTC,CASSSGPGGARNEQFF
many,-,TRBV7-2,TRBJ2-3,TGTGCCAGCAGCTTGGCCCCAGTGTCAGATACGCAGTATTTT,CASSLAPVSDTQYF
-,TRBD2,TRBV3-1,TRBJ2-1,TGTGCCAGCACCCCTACCGCGGGGGAGGGTTACAATGAGCAGTTCTTC,CASTPTAGEGYNEQFF
many,-,TRBV10-3,TRBJ1-1,TGTGCCATCAGTGAGTCGGGCAGGGGGAACACTGAAGCTTTCTTT,CAISESGRGNTEAFF
many,TRBD2,TRBV4-3,TRBJ2-2,TGCGCCAGCAGCCAAGAAGGGCCAGCGGGACTCAACACCGGGGAGCTGTTTTTT,CASSQEGPAGLNTGELFF
few,-,TRBV6-6,TRBJ1-5,TGTGCCAGCAGGAACGACAGGCAGCATCAGCCCCAGCATTTT,CASRNDRQHQPQHF
many,-,TRBV7-9,TRBJ2-1,TGTGCCAGCAGCTTAACCATTGGGCCCTACAATGAGCAGTTCTTC,CASSLTIGPYNEQFF
many,-,TRBV5-4,TRBJ2-1,TGTGCCAGCAGCCGGGACTGGGAAAATGAGCAGTTCTTC,CASSRDWENEQFF